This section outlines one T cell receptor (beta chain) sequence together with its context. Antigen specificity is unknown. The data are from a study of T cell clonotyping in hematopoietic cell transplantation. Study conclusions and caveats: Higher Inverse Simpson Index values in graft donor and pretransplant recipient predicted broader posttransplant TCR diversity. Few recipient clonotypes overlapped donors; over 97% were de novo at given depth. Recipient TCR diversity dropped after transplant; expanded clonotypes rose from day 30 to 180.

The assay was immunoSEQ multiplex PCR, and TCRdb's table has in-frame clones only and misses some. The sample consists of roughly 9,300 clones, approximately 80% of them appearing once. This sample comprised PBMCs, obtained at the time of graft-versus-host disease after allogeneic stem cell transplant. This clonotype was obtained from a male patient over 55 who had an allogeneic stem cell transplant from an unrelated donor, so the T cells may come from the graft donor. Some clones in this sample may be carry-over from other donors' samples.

The CDR3 nucleotides read TGTGCCAGCACCGAAGGAGACAGCACTTACACAGATACGCAGTATTTT. Translated: CASTEGDSTYTDTQYF. The V and J genes are TRBV2 and TRBJ2-3, with a tentative D call TRBD1 (5 bases). Trimming took off 7 bases at V and 2 bases at J, with 19 bases between the two ends. Germline CDR1 and CDR2: SNHLY and FYNNEI. CDR3 size: 16 residues. The full variable domain, in which reference TRBV2 and TRBJ2-3 provide the parts outside the CDR3, is EPEVTQTPSHQVTQMGQEVILRCVPISNHLYFYWYRQILGQKVEFLVSFYNNEISEKSEIFDDQFSVERPDGSNFTLKIRSTKLEDSAMYFCASTEGDSTYTDTQYFGPGTRLTVL.